The following is a TCR beta chain sequence with its context. Its antigen remains unidentified. The data derive from a study of cytomegalovirus exposure and HLA in healthy donors. The ends lost 0 bases at V and 9 bases at J; junction bases unmatched: 4. Germline loops: CDR1 SGDLS, CDR2 YYNGEE. CDR3 size: 14 residues. The PCR made use of 60 Vbeta and 13 Jbeta primers. Sequencing was performed with immunoSEQ multiplex PCR; in TCRdb, only in-frame clones are kept and a portion is missing. The repertoire holds about 130,000 clones, with approximately 81% as singletons. General study findings and limits: Cytomegalovirus status was reportedly diagnosed by the classifier with high specificity and sensitivity. Some V segments (TRBV6-2 and TRBV6-3 among them) were excluded as indistinguishable. Three chains linked to CMV were shown in vitro to be specific for CMV antigens.

The sequence was obtained from a man aged 18 to 30 in good health and CMV-seronegative. The sample consisted of PBMCs. The chain is built from TRBV9 and TRBJ2-1; TRBD2 agrees at 9 bases. As DNA, the CDR3 is TGTGCCAGCAGCGTAGTGGGAGCGGGAGGTGAGCAGTTCTTC. Amino acids: CASSVVGAGGEQFF.